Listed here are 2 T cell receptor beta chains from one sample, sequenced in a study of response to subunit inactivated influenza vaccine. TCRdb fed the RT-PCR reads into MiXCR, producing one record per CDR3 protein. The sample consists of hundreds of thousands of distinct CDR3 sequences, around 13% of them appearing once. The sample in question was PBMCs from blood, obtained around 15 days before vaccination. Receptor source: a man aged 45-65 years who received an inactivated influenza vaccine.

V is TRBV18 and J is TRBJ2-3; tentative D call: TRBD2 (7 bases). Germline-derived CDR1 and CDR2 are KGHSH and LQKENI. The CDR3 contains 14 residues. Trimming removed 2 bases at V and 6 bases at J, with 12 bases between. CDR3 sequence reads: CASSPRGGRDTQYF. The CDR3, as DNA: TGTGCCAGCTCACCAAGGGGGGGCCGGGATACGCAGTATTTT.

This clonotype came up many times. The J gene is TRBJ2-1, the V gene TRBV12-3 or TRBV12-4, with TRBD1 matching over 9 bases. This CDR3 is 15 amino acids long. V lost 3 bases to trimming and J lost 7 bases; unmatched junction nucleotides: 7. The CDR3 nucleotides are TGTGCCAGCAGTTTCCGGGACAGGGTTGGGAATGAGCAGTTCTTC. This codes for CASSFRDRVGNEQFF.